This TCR beta chain was retrieved from a study of cytomegalovirus exposure and HLA in healthy donors. The PCR used 60 Vbeta and 13 Jbeta primers. The table came from immunoSEQ multiplex PCR; TCRdb's copy has only in-frame clones and leaves some out. Among some 120,000 clones listed, 65% to 80% were seen once. Findings and limits, study-wide: TCR beta sequences reportedly predicted most subjects' HLA-A and HLA-B alleles accurately.

This CDR3 comprises 14 residues. V was cut by 5 bases and J by 1 base, with 9 bases left in between. Germline loops: CDR1 LNHDA, CDR2 SQIVND (reference sequence). This clone has a handful of counts. Antigen specificity is unknown. The sample consisted of PBMCs. The gene calls are TRBV19 and TRBJ1-5; D might be TRBD1 (6 bases). This sequence was found in a man aged 25-40 years in good health and CMV-seronegative. The CDR3 here is CASSFGQSNQPQHF. For the CDR3, the DNA is TGTGCCAGTAGTTTCGGACAGAGCAATCAGCCCCAGCATTTT.